This entry lists 17 T cell receptor beta chains sequenced from one sample in a study of T cells expressing NK-cell markers. TCRdb reanalyzed the 5' RACE reads and collapses them to one entry per CDR3 protein, without DNA. This repertoire includes 120,000 to 150,000 distinct CDR3 sequences. Sequences were obtained from blood T cells: a sorted CD56 or NKG2C T cell subset, CD4+ or CD8+ T cells, or bulk PBMC T cells (not recorded which). The receptors here all came from a young man in good health.

V usage is TRBV6-5 and J usage is TRBJ2-1; without DNA, the TCRdb call of TRBD1 cannot be checked. Germline V gives CDR1 MNHEY, CDR2 SVGAGI. This CDR3 is built from 15 residues. The CDR3 region is CASSSPGPIYNEQFF.

The chain uses TRBV13 and TRBJ2-5; the D gene TCRdb calls, TRBD1, cannot be checked with no DNA. This CDR3 is 15 amino acids long. Germline V gene lookup returns CDR1 PRHDT and CDR2 FYEKMQ (reference sequence). This chain's CDR3 is CASSTQGQVYETQYF.

The V call is TRBV7-9, the J call TRBJ2-1; the TCRdb call, TRBD1, lacks DNA for checking. Germline loops: CDR1 SEHNR, CDR2 FQNEAQ (reference sequence). The CDR3 has 17 residues. The CDR3 here is CASSGLQGADSYNEQFF.

J is TRBJ2-3 and V is TRBV27; the D gene TCRdb calls, TRBD2, cannot be checked with no DNA. The CDR3 runs to 15 residues. Per germline, CDR1 MNHEY and CDR2 SMNVEV (reference sequence). CDR3 protein: CASSSTSGSFHTQYF.

The CDR3 here is CASSEFNNEQFF. The V and J genes are TRBV25-1 and TRBJ2-1. Germline CDR1 and CDR2: MGHDK and SYGVNS. The CDR3 runs to 12 residues. Based on the CDR3 plus reference TRBV25-1 and TRBJ2-1, the full variable domain is EADIYQTPRYLVIGTGKKITLECSQTMGHDKMYWYQQDPGMELHLIHYSYGVNSTEKGDLSSESTVSRIRTEHFPLTLESARPSHTSQYLCASSEFNNEQFFGPGTRLTVL.

The chain is built from TRBV6-2 or TRBV6-3 and TRBJ1-1. Germline V gene sequence: CDR1 MNHEY, CDR2 SVGEGT. The CDR3 length is 14 residues. The CDR3 protein is CASSYSWEINEAFF.

The rearrangement joins TRBV13 to TRBJ2-7; TCRdb indicates TRBD2, and absent DNA this call remains unverified. This CDR3 has 19 residues. Germline values: CDR1 PRHDT, CDR2 FYEKMQ (reference sequence). This chain's CDR3 is CASSLGVSGKRSGEAEQYF.

V is TRBV27 and J is TRBJ2-7; no DNA is available, so the TRBD1 call from TCRdb remains unchecked. Germline V gene sequence: CDR1 MNHEY, CDR2 SMNVEV (reference sequence). There are 14 residues in the CDR3. This CDR3 is CASSLGTGIYEQYF.

The V and J genes are TRBV4-3 and TRBJ2-1. Germline V gene sequence: CDR1 LGHNA, CDR2 YSLEER. CDR3 length: 16 residues. CDR3 region: CASSQLGQGTYNEQFF.

The J gene is TRBJ2-1, the V gene TRBV2; TCRdb outputs TRBD2, but without DNA this stays unchecked. Germline V lookup: CDR1 SNHLY, CDR2 FYNNEI. The CDR3 runs 16 residues. CDR3 protein: CASSESGRRAYNEQFF.

The CDR3 here is CASSSWGTEADYNEQFF. This chain uses TRBV5-1 with TRBJ2-1; TCRdb designates TRBD2, a call that cannot be tested without DNA. The CDR3 covers 17 residues. Germline CDR1 reads SGHRS; CDR2 reads YFSETQ.

V is TRBV7-9 and J is TRBJ2-7; the D call of TRBD2 rests on TCRdb alone, since no DNA is present to check it. Germline CDR1 reads SEHNR; CDR2 reads FQNEAQ (reference sequence). This CDR3 contains 17 residues. The chain's CDR3 is CASSLSSGGGSSYEQYF. Combining the CDR3 with reference TRBV7-9 and TRBJ2-7 gives the whole variable domain DTGVSQNPRHKITKRGQNVTFRCDPISEHNRLYWYRQTLGQGPEFLTYFQNEAQLEKSRLLSDRFSAERPKGSFSTLEIQRTEQGDSAMYLCASSLSSGGGSSYEQYFGPGTRLTVT.

The CDR3: CASSFGQGIRTGELFF. The genes are TRBV12-3 or TRBV12-4 and TRBJ2-2; TCRdb indicates TRBD1, and absent DNA this call remains unverified. This CDR3 contains 16 residues.

The V gene is TRBV5-8, the J gene TRBJ1-1. The CDR3 sequence is 15 residues long. Germline CDR1 SGHTS, CDR2 YDEGEE. The CDR3 sequence: CASREEGQGLEGAFF.

The chain recombines TRBV25-1 with TRBJ2-1. The CDR3 loop spans 14 amino acids. Per germline, CDR1 MGHDK and CDR2 SYGVNS. This chain's CDR3 is CASSEFREKDEQFF.

CDR3 protein: CASSFGGVGQIAYHEQFF. The chain links TRBV5-1 to TRBJ2-1; TCRdb names TRBD1, which stays unverified in the absence of DNA. Looked up from germline, CDR1 is SGHRS and CDR2 is YFSETQ. The CDR3 consists of 18 residues.

The rearrangement links TRBV10-2 to TRBJ2-7; absent DNA, TCRdb's TRBD2 call cannot be checked. Germline V gives CDR1 WSHSY, CDR2 SAAADI. The CDR3 covers 12 residues. The CDR3 sequence: CASMEGNYEQYF.